The 25 T cell receptor beta chains below were found in one sample sequenced in a study of T cell responses to AZD1222 COVID-19 vaccine. The repertoire was sequenced with immunoSEQ multiplex PCR; TCRdb's copy has only in-frame clones and lacks some. The table lists tens of thousands of clones, 80% to 90% of them singletons, with roughly 29% in the top ten. Sequencing used peripheral blood, obtained on day 0 of AZD1222 vaccination. Receptor source: an adult in good health.

This clone was counted between two and nine times. This chain links TRBV7-2 with TRBJ1-5, with D maybe TRBD1 (6 bases). The germline V gene encodes CDR1 SGHTA and CDR2 FQGNSA. The CDR3 consists of 14 residues. Trimming removed 3 bases from V and 4 bases from J, with 10 bases in between. The CDR3 DNA sequence: TGTGCCAGCAGCTTCCGGGACACAAATCAGCCCCAGCATTTT. Its translation: CASSFRDTNQPQHF. The full variable domain, completed using reference TRBV7-2 and TRBJ1-5, is GAGVSQSPSNKVTEKGKDVELRCDPISGHTALYWYRQSLGQGLEFLIYFQGNSAPDKSGLPSDRFSAERTGGSVSTLTIQRTQQEDSAVYLCASSFRDTNQPQHFGDGTRLSIL.

The chain is built from TRBV19 and TRBJ1-3; D might be TRBD1 (5 bases). CDR3 length: 14 amino acids. Germline CDR1 and CDR2: LNHDA and SQIVND (reference sequence). V was pared by 5 bases and J by 0 bases, with 8 bases between. The CDR3 sequence: CASSRGSSGNTIYF. CDR3 in DNA: TGTGCCAGTAGTCGGGGGAGCTCTGGAAACACCATATATTTT.

V and J are TRBV5-1 and TRBJ1-4; TRBD1 is a possible D gene (6 bases). The CDR3 sequence is 14 residues long. Germline values: CDR1 SGHRS, CDR2 YFSETQ. Between the trimmed V and J ends, which lost 2 bases and 5 bases, there was a span of 10 bases. The CDR3, as DNA: TGCGCCAGCAGCTTTCAAGGGACAAATGAAAAACTGTTTTTT. Translating it yields CASSFQGTNEKLFF.

The J gene is TRBJ1-1, the V gene TRBV27; the D is unclear. Trimming stripped 8 bases from V and 1 base from J, with 8 bases between. Germline V gene lookup returns CDR1 MNHEY and CDR2 SMNVEV (reference sequence). The CDR3 runs 12 residues. The CDR3 coding sequence is TGTGCCAGCCGCAATCAGAACACTGAAGCTTTCTTT. Protein: CASRNQNTEAFF.

V is TRBV5-1 and J is TRBJ2-2, with D unresolved. V was trimmed by 3 bases and J by 3 bases, leaving 3 bases between them. This CDR3 has 12 residues. Germline-derived CDR1 and CDR2 are SGHRS and YFSETQ. The chain's CDR3 is CASSYDTGELFF. CDR3 bases: TGCGCCAGCAGCTATGACACCGGGGAGCTGTTTTTT. The full variable domain, rest sourced from reference TRBV5-1 and TRBJ2-2, is KAGVTQTPRYLIKTRGQQVTLSCSPISGHRSVSWYQQTPGQGLQFLFEYFSETQRNKGNFPGRFSGRQFSNSRSEMNVSTLELGDSALYLCASSYDTGELFFGEGSRLTVL.

The chain recombines TRBV24-1 with TRBJ2-5; D remains unclear. With 1 base removed from V and 11 bases from J, the gap between germline ends came to 16 bases. The CDR3 totals 14 residues. In germline, CDR1 is KGHDR, CDR2 SFDVKD. CDR3 bases: TGTGCCACCAGTGATTTTAGGCAGGTGGTCGGGCAGTACTTC. Amino acids: CATSDFRQVVGQYF.

The V and J genes are TRBV27 and TRBJ1-2; 7 bases map to TRBD1. J gave up 8 bases and V 3 bases, and 9 bases lay outside the gene matches. Germline CDR1 MNHEY, CDR2 SMNVEV (reference sequence). This CDR3 is built from 14 residues. The CDR3 region has the DNA TGTGCCAGCAGTTTTAGGGGGCAGGAGGGAGGCTACACCTTC. Protein: CASSFRGQEGGYTF.

This chain links TRBV6-5 with TRBJ1-4; D possibly corresponds to TRBD1 (5 bases). The CDR3 length is 15 residues. Germline CDR1 is MNHEY and CDR2 is SVGAGI. Deletions cut 0 bases from V and 7 bases from J, with 12 bases between. DNA for the CDR3: TGTGCCAGCAGTTACTCTGCAGGGTGGGGTGAAAAACTGTTTTTT. Protein product: CASSYSAGWGEKLFF.

The rearrangement joins TRBV3-1 (or the pseudogene TRBV3-2) to TRBJ2-7; 9 nucleotides line up with TRBD2. Germline CDR1 reads LGHDT; CDR2 reads YNNKEL (reference sequence). V dropped 6 bases and J dropped 4; count of bases not matched to a gene: 7. The CDR3 is 14 residues long. The CDR3 bases are TGTGCCAGCAGACCTAGCGGGAACAGATACGAGCAGTACTTC. Translating gives CASRPSGNRYEQYF.

J is TRBJ1-1 and V is TRBV6-5, with 7 bases lining up with TRBD1. The CDR3 is made up of 13 amino acids. CDR1 is MNHEY, CDR2 SVGAGI, per germline. V lost 6 bases to trimming and J lost 5 bases; unmatched junction nucleotides: 6. Written as DNA, the CDR3 is TGTGCCAGCAGCACAGGGGTTCTGACTGAAGCTTTCTTT. Its translation: CASSTGVLTEAFF.

The chain employs TRBV19 and TRBJ1-1; 7 positions match TRBD1. The V segment lost 11 bases and the J segment 1 base; nucleotides outside the gene matches: 4. Germline CDR1 LNHDA, CDR2 SQIVND (reference sequence). This CDR3 is 12 amino acids long. This chain's CDR3 is CASRTGNTEAFF. The CDR3 coding sequence is TGTGCCTCCCGGACAGGGAACACTGAAGCTTTCTTT.

This sequence joins TRBV28 and TRBJ2-6; D is perhaps TRBD1 (6 bases). With 4 bases removed from V and 0 bases from J, the gap between germline ends came to 16 bases. Germline V gives CDR1 MDHEN, CDR2 SYDVKM. This CDR3 is built from 18 residues. Here the CDR3 DNA reads TGTGCCAGCAGTTCCCGACAGGTTTTTAACTCTGGGGCCAACGTCCTGACTTTC. Residues: CASSSRQVFNSGANVLTF.

V is TRBV24-1 and J is TRBJ2-1; D is unresolved. The CDR3 runs 13 residues. Germline V lookup: CDR1 KGHDR, CDR2 SFDVKD. Trimming stripped 4 bases from V and 4 bases from J, with 7 bases between. CDR3 DNA: TGTGCCACCAGTGAATCCCCATACAATGAGCAGTTCTTC. It encodes CATSESPYNEQFF.

The gene calls are TRBV19 and TRBJ1-4, with a weak D call TRBD1 (6 bases). There are 19 residues in the CDR3. In germline, CDR1 is LNHDA, CDR2 SQIVND (reference sequence). V was shortened by 5 bases and J by 8 bases, with 30 bases between the two germline ends. CDR3 sequence: CASSLTGTTKTKGREKLFF. The CDR3 coding sequence is TGTGCCAGTAGTTTGACCGGGACAACGAAGACTAAAGGTAGGGAAAAACTGTTTTTT.

The V call is TRBV2, the J call TRBJ1-4, with D uncertain. Trimming took 4 bases from V and 2 from J, leaving 23 bases between them. The CDR3 totals 19 residues. From germline, CDR1 is SNHLY and CDR2 FYNNEI. The CDR3, as DNA: TGTGCCAGCAGTGGGAGGCATTTTTCGGGCATGACGACTAATGAAAAACTGTTTTTT. Translating it yields CASSGRHFSGMTTNEKLFF. Looking up the rest from reference TRBV2 and TRBJ1-4 gives the full variable domain: EPEVTQTPSHQVTQMGQEVILRCVPISNHLYFYWYRQILGQKVEFLVSFYNNEISEKSEIFDDQFSVERPDGSNFTLKIRSTKLEDSAMYFCASSGRHFSGMTTNEKLFFGSGTQLSVL.

This clone was seen once. The chain is built from TRBV2 and TRBJ2-2; TRBD2 agrees at 10 bases. The germline V gene encodes CDR1 SNHLY and CDR2 FYNNEI. V dropped 4 bases and J dropped 7; count of bases not matched to a gene: 9. The CDR3 has 16 residues. Here the CDR3 reads CASSGELAGAGGELFF. DNA for the CDR3: TGTGCCAGCAGTGGGGAGCTAGCGGGAGCGGGCGGGGAGCTGTTTTTT.

This sequence joins TRBV29-1 and TRBJ2-1, with 7 bases fitting TRBD2. Germline CDR1 SQVTM, CDR2 ANQGSEA. The length of the CDR3 is 14 residues. With 1 base clipped from V and 2 bases from J, the junction kept 2 bases outside the gene matches. CDR3: CSVEGTRPYNEQFF. CDR3 sequence (DNA): TGCAGCGTTGAAGGGACTAGACCCTACAATGAGCAGTTCTTC.

The V and J genes are TRBV27 and TRBJ1-5; no definite D call. The CDR3 has 14 residues. The V gene's germline CDR1 is MNHEY and CDR2 SMNVEV (reference sequence). V lost 6 bases to trimming and J lost 1 base, with 10 bases between them. CDR3 sequence (DNA): TGTGCCAGCAGCCCCGTAGGCAGCAATCAGCCCCAGCATTTT. Protein product: CASSPVGSNQPQHF.

This chain connects TRBV3-1 (or the pseudogene TRBV3-2) to TRBJ1-4, with TRBD1 matching 7 bases. The CDR3 contains 19 residues. Germline-derived CDR1 and CDR2 are LGHDT and YNNKEL (reference sequence). Losses at the gene ends were 0 bases for V and 4 bases for J; bases not matched to a gene: 14. CDR3 DNA sequence: TGTGCCAGCAGCCAAGATGAACGAACAGGGGATTTCGGTAATGAAAAACTGTTTTTT. The encoded protein is CASSQDERTGDFGNEKLFF.

V gene TRBV11-2 combines with J gene TRBJ2-4; TRBD2 is a possible D gene (6 bases). Germline CDR1 SGHAT, CDR2 FQNNGV. With 0 bases removed from V and 0 bases from J, the gap between germline ends came to 6 bases. The CDR3 sequence is 15 residues long. The chain's CDR3 is CASSLEGGAKNIQYF. For the CDR3, the DNA is TGTGCCAGCAGCTTAGAGGGGGGAGCCAAAAACATTCAGTACTTC. The full variable domain, its missing parts supplied by reference TRBV11-2 and TRBJ2-4, is EAGVAQSPRYKIIEKRQSVAFWCNPISGHATLYWYQQILGQGPKLLIQFQNNGVVDDSQLPKDRFSAERLKGVDSTLKIQPAKLEDSAVYLCASSLEGGAKNIQYFGAGTRLSVL.

This chain connects TRBV7-9 to TRBJ2-3, with 9 bases matching TRBD2. The CDR3 spans 15 residues. Germline loops: CDR1 SEHNR, CDR2 FQNEAQ (reference sequence). J lost 4 bases, V lost 5 bases, and 7 bases had no gene match. CDR3 nucleotide sequence: TGTGCCAGCAGCACCCTGCGGGAGGGGTCAGATACGCAGTATTTT. The encoded protein is CASSTLREGSDTQYF.

DNA for the CDR3: TGTGCCAGCTCCCCAAAAGGGGGCAAGGACAACACCATATATTTT. It is translated as CASSPKGGKDNTIYF. The gene calls are TRBV9 and TRBJ1-3; 7 bases map to TRBD1. V shed 7 bases and J 7 bases; nucleotides not matched to a gene: 14. Per germline, CDR1 SGDLS and CDR2 YYNGEE. The CDR3 loop spans 15 amino acids. The full variable domain, completed using reference TRBV9 and TRBJ1-3, is DSGVTQTPKHLITATGQRVTLRCSPRSGDLSVYWYQQSLDQGLQFLIQYYNGEERAKGNILERFSAQQFPDLHSELNLSSLELGDSALYFCASSPKGGKDNTIYFGEGSWLTVV.

The V gene is TRBV29-1, the J gene TRBJ2-4; no firm D call. The CDR3 has 17 amino acids. Trimming cost V 2 bases and J 0 bases, with 17 bases left between them. Germline values: CDR1 SQVTM, CDR2 ANQGSEA. CDR3 DNA: TGCAGCGTTGAAACCTCTTGGGCAGGTAAAGCCAAAAACATTCAGTACTTC. As protein: CSVETSWAGKAKNIQYF.

The gene calls are TRBV28 and TRBJ2-1; weak D call: TRBD1 (6 bases). This CDR3 region has 13 residues. Germline values: CDR1 MDHEN, CDR2 SYDVKM. The V gene lost 7 bases and the J gene lost 9 bases, with 16 bases spanning the gap. The CDR3 sequence: CASINTGSGEQFF. In DNA form, the CDR3 reads TGTGCCAGCATCAATACAGGGTCGGGTGAGCAGTTCTTC.

This sequence joins TRBV28 and TRBJ2-5; 9 bases fit TRBD1. Losses at the gene ends were 6 bases for V and 5 bases for J; bases not matched to a gene: 4. This CDR3 has 13 residues. Germline V lookup: CDR1 MDHEN, CDR2 SYDVKM. Written as DNA, the CDR3 is TGTGCCAGCAGAACAGGGGGCGTCGAGACCCAGTACTTC. It encodes CASRTGGVETQYF.